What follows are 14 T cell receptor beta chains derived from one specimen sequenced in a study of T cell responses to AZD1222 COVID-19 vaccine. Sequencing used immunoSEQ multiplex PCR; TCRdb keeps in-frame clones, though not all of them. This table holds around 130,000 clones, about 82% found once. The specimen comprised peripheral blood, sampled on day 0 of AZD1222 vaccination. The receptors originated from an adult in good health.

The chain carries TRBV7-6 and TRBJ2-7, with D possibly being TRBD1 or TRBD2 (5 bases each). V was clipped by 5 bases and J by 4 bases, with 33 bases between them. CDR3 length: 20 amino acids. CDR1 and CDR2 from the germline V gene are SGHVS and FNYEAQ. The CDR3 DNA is TGTGCCAGCAGCCCCGGGGCAGGGCTTTCCTCGACCATACCCTTGTACGAGCAGTACTTC. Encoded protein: CASSPGAGLSSTIPLYEQYF.

The CDR3 loop reads CATSDIWEGEETQYF. CDR3 DNA sequence: TGTGCCACCAGTGATATCTGGGAGGGGGAAGAGACCCAGTACTTC. This rearrangement joins TRBV24-1 to TRBJ2-5; perhaps TRBD2 as D (7 bases). CDR1 is KGHDR and CDR2 is SFDVKD in the germline V gene. V was trimmed by 3 bases and J by 3 bases, leaving 13 bases between them. CDR3 length: 15 amino acids.

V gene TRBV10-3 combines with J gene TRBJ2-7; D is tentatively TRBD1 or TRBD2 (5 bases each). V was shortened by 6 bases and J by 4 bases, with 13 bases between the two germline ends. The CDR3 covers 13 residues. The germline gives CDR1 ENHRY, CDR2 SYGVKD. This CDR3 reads CAISPGPIYEQYF. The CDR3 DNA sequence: TGTGCCATCAGCCCGGGACCGATTTACGAGCAGTACTTC.

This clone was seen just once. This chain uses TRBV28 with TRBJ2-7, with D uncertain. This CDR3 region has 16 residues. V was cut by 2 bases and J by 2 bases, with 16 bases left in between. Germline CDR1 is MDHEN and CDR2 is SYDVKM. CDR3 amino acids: CASSLPHNPVTYEQYF. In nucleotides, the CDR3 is TGTGCCAGCAGTTTACCCCACAACCCAGTCACCTACGAGCAGTACTTC.

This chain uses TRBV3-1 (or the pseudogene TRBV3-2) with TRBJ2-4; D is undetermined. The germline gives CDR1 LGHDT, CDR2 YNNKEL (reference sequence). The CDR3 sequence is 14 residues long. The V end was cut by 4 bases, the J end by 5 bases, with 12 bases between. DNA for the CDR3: TGTGCCAGCAGCCCCCCCCAAACTCAAAACATTCAGTACTTC. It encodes CASSPPQTQNIQYF.

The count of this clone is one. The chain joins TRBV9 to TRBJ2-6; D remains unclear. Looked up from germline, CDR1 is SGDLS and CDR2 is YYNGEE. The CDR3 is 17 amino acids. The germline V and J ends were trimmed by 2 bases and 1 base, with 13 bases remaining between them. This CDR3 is CASSVSPVVSGANVLTF. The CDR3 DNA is TGTGCCAGCAGCGTCTCCCCGGTCGTATCTGGGGCCAACGTCCTGACTTTC.

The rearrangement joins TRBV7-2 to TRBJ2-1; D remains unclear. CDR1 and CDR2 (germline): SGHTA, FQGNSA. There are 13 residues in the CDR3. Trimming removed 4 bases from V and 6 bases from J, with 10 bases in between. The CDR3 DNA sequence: TGTGCCAGCAGCTCATCCAAGGGCAATGAGCAGTTCTTC. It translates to CASSSSKGNEQFF. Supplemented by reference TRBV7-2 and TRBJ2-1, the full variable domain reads GAGVSQSPSNKVTEKGKDVELRCDPISGHTALYWYRQSLGQGLEFLIYFQGNSAPDKSGLPSDRFSAERTGGSVSTLTIQRTQQEDSAVYLCASSSSKGNEQFFGPGTRLTVL.

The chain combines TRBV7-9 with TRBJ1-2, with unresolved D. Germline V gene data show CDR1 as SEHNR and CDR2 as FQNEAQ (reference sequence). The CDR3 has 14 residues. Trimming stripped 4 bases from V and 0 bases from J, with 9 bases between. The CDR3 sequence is CASSYDPTNYGYTF. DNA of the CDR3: TGTGCCAGCAGCTATGACCCTACTAACTATGGCTACACCTTC.

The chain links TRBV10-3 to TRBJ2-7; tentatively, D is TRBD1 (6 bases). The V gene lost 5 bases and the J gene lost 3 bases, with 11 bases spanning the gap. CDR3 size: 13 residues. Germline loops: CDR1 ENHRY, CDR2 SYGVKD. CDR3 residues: CAISSSGVYEQYF. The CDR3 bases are TGTGCCATCAGTAGCTCAGGGGTCTACGAGCAGTACTTC.

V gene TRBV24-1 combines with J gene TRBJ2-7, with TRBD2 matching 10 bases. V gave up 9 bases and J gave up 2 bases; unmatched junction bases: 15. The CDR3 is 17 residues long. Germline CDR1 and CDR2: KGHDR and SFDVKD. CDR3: CATAETSGYLRPYEQYF. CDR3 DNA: TGTGCCACCGCAGAGACTAGCGGGTATCTCAGACCCTACGAGCAGTACTTC.

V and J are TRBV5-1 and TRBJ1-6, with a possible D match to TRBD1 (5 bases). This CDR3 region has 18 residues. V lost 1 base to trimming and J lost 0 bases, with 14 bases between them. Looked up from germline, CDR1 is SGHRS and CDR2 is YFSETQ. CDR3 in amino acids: CASSLLGTEYSYNSPLHF. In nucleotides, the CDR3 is TGCGCCAGCAGCTTGCTTGGGACGGAGTACTCCTATAATTCACCCCTCCACTTT.

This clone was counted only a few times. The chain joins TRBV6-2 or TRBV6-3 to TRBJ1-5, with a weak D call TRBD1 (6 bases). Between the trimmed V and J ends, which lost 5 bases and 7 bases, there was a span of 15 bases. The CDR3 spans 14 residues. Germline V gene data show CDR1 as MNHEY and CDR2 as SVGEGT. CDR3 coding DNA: TGTGCCAGCAGTGTTGGTCAGGGGAGACAGCCCCAGCATTTT. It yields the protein CASSVGQGRQPQHF.

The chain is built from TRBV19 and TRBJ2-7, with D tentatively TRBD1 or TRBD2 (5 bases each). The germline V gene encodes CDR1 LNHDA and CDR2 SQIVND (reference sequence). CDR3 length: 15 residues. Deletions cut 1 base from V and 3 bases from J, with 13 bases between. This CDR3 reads CASSIAWDRDYEQYF. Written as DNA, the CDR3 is TGTGCCAGTAGTATAGCCTGGGACCGAGACTACGAGCAGTACTTC.

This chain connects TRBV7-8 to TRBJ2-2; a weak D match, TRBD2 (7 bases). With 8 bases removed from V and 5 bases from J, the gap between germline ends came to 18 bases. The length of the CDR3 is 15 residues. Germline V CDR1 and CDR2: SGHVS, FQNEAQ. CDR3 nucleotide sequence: TGTGCCAGCGGGGGGGCCGTCAGTTGGACCGGGGAGCTGTTTTTT. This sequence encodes CASGGAVSWTGELFF.